This T cell receptor (beta chain) was captured in a study of response to subunit inactivated influenza vaccine. Whole-study results and caveats: Only a handful of new T cells, the authors suggested, are recruited with each seasonal influenza vaccination.

TCRdb fed the RT-PCR reads into MiXCR, producing one record per CDR3 protein. The sample consists of approximately 570,000 distinct CDR3 sequences, 6.5% to 8% of them appearing once. Trimming removed 0 bases from V and 8 bases from J; junction bases left unmatched: 10. The CDR3 is 17 amino acids. The V gene's germline CDR1 is SGDLS and CDR2 YYNGEE. This clonotype showed up many times. The antigen is not known. V is TRBV9 and J is TRBJ2-1, with 11 bases that match TRBD2. The sequences come from PBMCs from blood, collected around 2 years after vaccination. The source is a man in his fifties or sixties who received an inactivated influenza vaccine. The CDR3 bases are TGTGCCAGCAGCGTAGCTGTAGCGGGAGGGTATAGGGATGAGCAGTTCTTC. Translation gives CASSVAVAGGYRDEQFF.